This T cell receptor (beta chain) stems from a study of shared clonotypes between healthy human individuals (dated by TCRdb to 2018 to 2020). Study-level background: A few men and two women, aged 18 to 49 years, made up the cohort. For each donor, CD4 naive and CD4 memory were each given three plates, CD8 naive was given two plates, and CD8 memory was given one plate. Per donor, leukapheresis produced somewhere between about 0.94 and 9 billion PBMCs. Blood TCR repertoires of about 5 healthy adults were deeply sequenced to estimate repertoire size and the extent of clonotype sharing between individuals. To increase sequencing depth and limit assay-specific biases, different laboratories used diverse techniques to prepare libraries and sequence TCR repertoires.

The CDR3 sequence holds 15 residues, the cysteine and phenylalanine included. The retained sequence is limited to the CDR3, 45 bases, with the frame set at the first base. V loses 9 bases, J loses 0 bases, and the germline ends lie 18 bases apart. The germline V gene provides CDR1 SGHRS and CDR2 YFSETQ. What the study reported, not specific to this receptor: Pairwise subsampling led to the expectation that sequencing depth would affect the degree of clonotype sharing among donors. Incomplete sequencing was indicated by rarefaction of sorted-subset datasets, despite the large sequencing depth. Higher generation probabilities were observed for clonotypes shared by all four sorted-subset donors than for non-shared clonotypes. Across several donors, 5% to 6% of naive CD4, over 3% of naive CD8, 2.3% of memory CD4, and approximately 0.4% of memory CD8 clonotypes were shared. Naive subsets generally had larger estimated clonotype richness than memory subsets. Sampling was limited to blood, and TCR repertoires in tissue likely differ from TCR repertoires in blood. Because the study included a small number of donors, the genetic and exposure-history diversity represented was limited.

TCR CDR3 regions were amplified from genomic DNA by multiplex PCR using the deep immunoSEQ assay. Extracted genomic DNA from each cell subset was spread evenly across all wells of several immunoSEQ 96-well plates, with each plate serving as a replicate. Each replicate PCR for sorted subsets received around 200 ng genomic DNA, equal to about 30,000 T cell genomes. Purified libraries were measured with a Qubit 3.0 fluorometer, size-checked on a Bioanalyzer 2100, and measured again with the KAPA Library Quantification kit. Each immunoSEQ 96-well plate was sequenced on its own single-read 150-cycle Illumina NextSeq 550 flow cell. The study's own analysis went as follows. Because the immunoSEQ output held only junctional sequences and lacked quality scores, the filtering could not match the filtering applied to full-length reads. To assign V/J genes and CDR3, sequences were annotated against IMGT germline references using PyIR, a Python wrapper for IgBLAST v1.9. Reads were filtered out if the reads had weak V/J assignments (E-value above 1e-6), no CDR3, stop codons, out-of-frame junctions, or ambiguous translated residues. V3J clonotypes were defined by identical inferred V gene, J gene, and CDR3 amino acid sequence. To compute the percentage overlap between repertoires, the number of shared unique clonotypes was divided by the size of the smaller repertoire. Three approaches were used to assess repertoire richness: RTK rarefaction, the Chao1 estimator, and Recon v2.1 estimates of unobserved clonotypes. For all TCRbeta clonotypes obtained by the gDNA method from a handful of donors, generation probabilities were computed with OLGA. TCRdb took over this immuneACCESS table, retaining in-frame rearrangements with V and J assigned. Such tables are incomplete; in checked studies, under half of the missing clones stem from an unresolved V gene, and the remainder is unexplained. For V, J and clone size, that table is used; D and trimming come from the DNA. In all, the sample holds 2.5 million or so clones, and roughly nine tenths of those were seen once. The top ten clones comprise roughly 0.13% of the sample.

A remark on this clone: Its antigen remains unidentified. There are no base qualities to consult, and no much larger clone falls within one base.

Healthy HIV-negative adults with no recently reported acute infections or vaccinations were included as donors. Only Caucasian adults living in Nashville, Tennessee, USA were represented among the donors. CD4+ T cells were enriched through magnetic negative selection, after which naive cells were positively selected on CD45RA and the remaining negative fraction served as the memory subset. After blood collection by leukapheresis, PBMCs were isolated using Ficoll-Histopaque density gradient centrifugation and then cryopreserved in the vapor phase of liquid nitrogen. Analytical flow cytometry was used to check the purity and quantity of every magnetically sorted T cell population. Genomic DNA was isolated from every sorted fraction and measured by UV absorbance on a Nanodrop 2000c.

This clonotype was obtained from a man younger than 35 in good health. The source material was naive CD4+ T cells sorted from blood. What this sample's cell subset or site label stands for: CD45RA+ positively selected. The chain joins TRBV5-1 to TRBJ2-5; 6 matching bases give a weak D call of TRBD2. CDR3 protein: CATGAGNGYQETQYF. The base sequence is TGCGCCACCGGGGCGGGGAATGGGTACCAAGAGACCCAGTACTTC. Here the CDR3 is joined to the reference TRBV5-1 and TRBJ2-5 genes, and the full variable domain is: KAGVTQTPRYLIKTRGQQVTLSCSPISGHRSVSWYQQTPGQGLQFLFEYFSETQRNKGNFPGRFSGRQFSNSRSEMNVSTLELGDSALYLCATGAGNGYQETQYFGPGTRLLVL.